Given below is one T cell receptor beta chain in context. Amplification of TCR beta CDR3 regions was performed using RNA transcripts as template. Using the HTBI primer set, a first-round RT-PCR was run on the TCR CDR3. A single record per CDR3 protein comes from TCRdb applying MiXCR to the multiplex PCR reads. This table has 550,000 to 700,000 distinct CDR3 sequences, 46% appearing once. The source of the sample is a study of T cells in Graves' hyperthyroidism and ophthalmopathy. The V end was cut by 1 base, the J end by 2 bases, with 18 bases between. Germline V gene lookup returns CDR1 SGHAT and CDR2 FQNNGV. CDR3 length: 17 amino acids.

V and J are TRBV11-2 and TRBJ2-7; a possible D gene is TRBD1 (5 bases). The clonotype was recovered from an adult woman with Graves' disease, either hyperthyroidism or ophthalmopathy (not recorded which). Sequences were obtained from peripheral blood or thyroid tissue (not recorded which). The CDR3 loop reads CASSLGLGRVFPYEQYF. CDR3 in DNA: TGTGCCAGCAGCTTAGGTCTCGGCAGGGTATTTCCCTACGAGCAGTACTTC.